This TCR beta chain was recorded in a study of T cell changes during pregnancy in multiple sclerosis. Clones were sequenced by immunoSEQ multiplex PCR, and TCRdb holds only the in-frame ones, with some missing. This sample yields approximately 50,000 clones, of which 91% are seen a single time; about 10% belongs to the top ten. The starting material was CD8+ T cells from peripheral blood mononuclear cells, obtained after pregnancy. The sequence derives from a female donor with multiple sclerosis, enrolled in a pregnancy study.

This chain's CDR3 is CASSPRQGYEQYF. Here the CDR3 DNA reads TGTGCCAGCAGCCCTCGACAGGGCTACGAGCAGTACTTC. The rearrangement links TRBV11-2 to TRBJ2-7; TRBD1 matches at 7 bases. Germline assignment: CDR1 SGHAT and CDR2 FQNNGV. This CDR3 has 13 residues. J was trimmed by 3 bases and V by 5 bases; bases with no gene match: 4.